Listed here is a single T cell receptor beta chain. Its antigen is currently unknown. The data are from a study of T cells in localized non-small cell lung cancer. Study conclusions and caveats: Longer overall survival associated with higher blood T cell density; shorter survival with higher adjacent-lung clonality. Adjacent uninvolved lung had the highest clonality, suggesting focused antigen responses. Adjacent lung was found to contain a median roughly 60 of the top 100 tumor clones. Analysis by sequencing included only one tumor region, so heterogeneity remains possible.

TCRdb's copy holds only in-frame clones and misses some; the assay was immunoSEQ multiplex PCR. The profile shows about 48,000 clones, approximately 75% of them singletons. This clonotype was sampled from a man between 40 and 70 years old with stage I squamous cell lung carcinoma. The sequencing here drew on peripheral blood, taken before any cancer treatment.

The CDR3 coding sequence is TGTGCCAGTAGCGGGGGAACCTACGAGCAGTACTTC. Protein sequence: CASSGGTYEQYF. V is TRBV7-9 and J is TRBJ2-7, with 9 nucleotides matching TRBD2. The CDR3 is made up of 12 amino acids. The junction had 2 bases not matched to a gene; V was cut back by 9 bases and J by 2 bases. Germline V gene data show CDR1 as SEHNR and CDR2 as FQNEAQ (reference sequence).